These T cell receptor beta chains were read from a single sample in a study of sequential checkpoint blockade in melanoma. The protocol was immunoSEQ multiplex PCR, while the TCRdb copy is restricted to in-frame clones and leaves out a portion. Of more than 9,500 clones listed, around 75% are singletons. The specimen was CD8+ T cells sorted from blood (inferred from file names), collected from a patient given nivolumab and ipilimumab in sequence. These TCRs come from a human donor with melanoma. Both conserved end residues are part of each CDR3. A D gene is named only where the DNA matches it firmly. Clone size is shown for a subset of rows, as once, few, many or a class of expanded clone.

j_call v_call clone_size d_call cdr3_aa cdr3_nt
TRBJ2-1 TRBV6-1 . . CASSENRGGDEQFF TGTGCCAGCAGTGAGAATCGGGGAGGCGATGAGCAGTTCTTC
TRBJ1-1 TRBV9 . . CASSVDMDTEAFF TGTGCCAGCAGCGTAGACATGGACACTGAAGCTTTCTTT
TRBJ2-2 TRBV5-6 few TRBD2 CASSLAGGAGELFF TGTGCCAGCAGCTTGGCCGGGGGGGCCGGGGAGCTGTTTTTT
TRBJ2-3 TRBV7-9 . TRBD2 CAGSERGVSTDTQYF TGTGCCGGATCCGAGCGGGGGGTGAGCACAGATACGCAGTATTTT
TRBJ2-2 TRBV13 . . CASSPNPETGELFF TGTGCCAGCAGCCCGAACCCGGAGACCGGGGAGCTGTTTTTT
TRBJ1-5 TRBV27 . . CASAYGAGSNQPQHF TGTGCCAGCGCTTATGGGGCCGGTAGCAATCAGCCCCAGCATTTT
TRBJ1-2 TRBV7-7 . . CASSLSSDRFHGYTF TGTGCTAGCAGCTTATCTTCAGACAGGTTCCATGGCTACACCTTC
TRBJ2-7 TRBV10-1 once . CASSERRRGRFYEQYF TGCGCCAGCAGTGAAAGGCGAAGGGGAAGGTTCTACGAGCAGTACTTC
TRBJ2-7 TRBV7-9 . . CASSLGGIHEQYF TGTGCCAGCAGCTTAGGAGGTATCCACGAGCAGTACTTC
TRBJ2-5 TRBV5-8 . TRBD2 CASSPGLAAQETQYF TGTGCCAGCAGCCCGGGACTAGCGGCACAAGAGACCCAGTACTTC
TRBJ1-2 TRBV19 . . CASNMGTYFYGYTF TGTGCATCAAACATGGGCACTTACTTCTATGGCTACACCTTC
TRBJ2-2 TRBV27 . . CASSPDPRIGLFF TGTGCCAGCAGTCCAGACCCGCGTATCGGGTTGTTTTTT
TRBJ2-5 TRBV5-1 . TRBD2 CASSLASGGYQETQYF TGCGCCAGCAGCTTGGCCTCGGGAGGGTACCAAGAGACCCAGTACTTC
TRBJ2-2 TRBV27 . TRBD2 CASSPSGRWNTGELFF TGTGCCAGCAGTCCTAGCGGGAGGTGGAACACCGGGGAGCTGTTTTTT
TRBJ1-4 TRBV28 . TRBD1 CASSLGWVTGEDEKLFF TGTGCCAGCAGTTTAGGGTGGGTTACAGGGGAAGATGAAAAACTGTTTTTT
TRBJ2-3 TRBV5-1 . . CASSTEAGARSDTQYF TGCGCCAGCAGCACGGAGGCGGGGGCTAGGTCAGATACGCAGTATTTT
TRBJ1-2 TRBV6-6 . . CASSYSDINYGYTF TGTGCCAGCAGTTACTCGGACATTAACTATGGCTACACCTTC
TRBJ1-5 TRBV5-6 few TRBD1 CASSLGQRSNQPQHF TGTGCCAGCAGCCTGGGACAGCGAAGCAATCAGCCCCAGCATTTT
TRBJ2-7 TRBV4-1 . TRBD1 CASSRGQAYEQYF TGCGCCAGCAGCAGGGGACAGGCCTACGAGCAGTACTTC
TRBJ1-2 TRBV6-1 once TRBD1 CASSARDRGSYGYTF TGTGCCAGCAGTGCCCGGGACAGGGGATCCTATGGCTACACCTTC
TRBJ2-3 TRBV6-4 . TRBD2 CASSDSMGGTDTQYF TGTGCCAGCAGTGACTCAATGGGAGGGACAGATACGCAGTATTTT
TRBJ2-7 TRBV9 . . CASSPPTGSYEQYF TGTGCCAGCAGCCCTCCGACAGGATCCTACGAGCAGTACTTC
TRBJ1-5 TRBV7-9 few TRBD1 CASSGSDREDSNQPQHF TGTGCCAGCAGCGGCAGTGACAGGGAGGATAGCAATCAGCCCCAGCATTTT
TRBJ1-1 TRBV27 once TRBD1 CASSSMTGTNTEAFF TGTGCCAGCAGTTCCATGACAGGGACGAACACTGAAGCTTTCTTT
TRBJ2-5 TRBV5-8 few TRBD1 CASSSGDRSHQETQYF TGTGCCAGCAGCTCCGGGGACAGGAGCCACCAAGAGACCCAGTACTTC
TRBJ2-1 TRBV15 . TRBD2 CATSRGTSGNNEQFF TGTGCCACCAGCAGAGGGACTAGCGGTAACAATGAGCAGTTCTTC
TRBJ2-3 TRBV7-9 . TRBD1 CASSPGGISTDTQYF TGTGCCAGCAGCCCAGGGGGCATTAGCACAGATACGCAGTATTTT
TRBJ1-6 TRBV19 . . CASSVKQAPGDSPLHF TGTGCCAGTAGTGTGAAACAGGCCCCCGGTGATTCACCCCTCCACTTT
TRBJ2-1 TRBV19 . . CASSRREYNEQFF TGTGCCAGTAGTCGTCGGGAGTACAATGAGCAGTTCTTC
TRBJ1-2 TRBV13 . . CASSPDSYGYTF TGTGCCAGCAGCCCGGACAGCTATGGCTACACCTTC
TRBJ2-1 TRBV30 medium-sized TRBD2 CAWSDGTRVGDEQFF TGTGCCTGGAGTGACGGGACTAGGGTTGGCGATGAGCAGTTCTTC
TRBJ2-1 TRBV6-4 . . CASSVSGGGNNEQFF TGTGCCAGCAGTGTTAGCGGAGGGGGCAACAATGAGCAGTTCTTC
TRBJ1-5 TRBV27 . TRBD1 CASSSGTGFGQPQHF TGTGCCAGCAGTTCCGGGACAGGGTTCGGACAGCCCCAGCATTTT
TRBJ2-7 TRBV19 . . CASRSAYEQYF TGTGCCAGTAGGTCAGCCTACGAGCAGTACTTC
TRBJ2-7 TRBV9 once TRBD1 CASSVEGQTYEQYF TGTGCCAGCAGCGTAGAGGGACAGACCTACGAGCAGTACTTC
TRBJ2-5 TRBV7-6 . TRBD2 CASSLEASVPPSGTKETQYF TGTGCCAGCAGCTTAGAAGCCTCGGTGCCGCCTAGCGGGACGAAAGAGACCCAGTACTTC
TRBJ2-1 TRBV6-1 few TRBD1 CASSPSGGYYNEQFF TGTGCCAGCAGTCCTTCAGGGGGCTATTACAATGAGCAGTTCTTC
TRBJ2-1 TRBV7-9 . . CASSLTTGSSYNEQFF TGTGCCAGCAGTTTAACTACAGGGAGCTCCTACAATGAGCAGTTCTTC
TRBJ1-4 TRBV19 few TRBD1 CASSPGTGAEKLFF TGTGCCAGTAGCCCCGGGACAGGGGCTGAAAAACTGTTTTTT
TRBJ2-7 TRBV7-2 . . CASSFFGPYEQYF TGTGCCAGCAGCTTTTTTGGGCCCTACGAGCAGTACTTC
TRBJ2-3 TRBV5-6 . . CASSLLDSDTQYF TGTGCCAGCAGCTTACTAGATTCGGATACGCAGTATTTT
TRBJ2-5 TRBV6-5 . . CASSYSPGGETQYF TGTGCCAGCAGTTACTCGCCTGGCGGGGAGACCCAGTACTTC
TRBJ2-3 TRBV5-8 few TRBD1 CASSPGQAYTDTQYF TGTGCCAGCAGCCCGGGACAGGCCTACACAGATACGCAGTATTTT
TRBJ2-3 TRBV12-5 . . CASGLDYTDTQYF TGTGCTAGTGGTTTGGACTACACAGATACGCAGTATTTT
TRBJ1-3 TRBV12-5 few TRBD1 CASGPRDRWGNTIYF TGTGCTAGTGGGCCCAGGGACAGGTGGGGAAACACCATATATTTT
TRBJ2-7 TRBV6-5 . TRBD1 CASNSDRAGGEQYF TGTGCCAGCAACTCGGACAGGGCCGGCGGCGAGCAGTACTTC
TRBJ1-3 TRBV30 . . CACQQMGGNTIYF TGTGCCTGCCAACAGATGGGCGGAAACACCATATATTTT
TRBJ2-7 TRBV6-1 once TRBD2 CASSGGLAEPYEQYF TGTGCCAGCAGTGGGGGACTAGCGGAGCCCTACGAGCAGTACTTC
TRBJ2-7 TRBV18 medium-sized TRBD2 CASSFEAGGFHEQYF TGTGCCAGCTCTTTTGAAGCGGGAGGGTTCCACGAGCAGTACTTC
TRBJ1-5 TRBV6-5 . . CASSYGGGFNQPQHF TGTGCCAGCAGTTACGGTGGAGGGTTCAATCAGCCCCAGCATTTT
TRBJ2-1 TRBV6-5 . TRBD2 CASSQTSGSPNEQFF TGTGCCAGCAGCCAGACTAGCGGGAGCCCCAATGAGCAGTTCTTC
TRBJ2-1 TRBV14 . . CASSPQGGGTTDEQFF TGTGCCAGCAGCCCCCAAGGGGGGGGGACTACAGATGAGCAGTTCTTC
TRBJ2-1 TRBV12-1 . . CASSYGTSGELEQFF TGTGCCAGCAGCTACGGGACTAGCGGGGAACTTGAGCAGTTCTTC
TRBJ1-2 TRBV9 . TRBD1 CASSAGGYANYGYTF TGTGCCAGCAGCGCAGGGGGGTATGCTAACTATGGCTACACCTTC